A single sample is the source of the 18 T cell receptor beta chains below, sequenced in a study of cytomegalovirus exposure and HLA in healthy donors. Both 60 Vbeta primers and 13 Jbeta primers went into the PCR. Clones were read by immunoSEQ multiplex PCR, and TCRdb kept only the in-frame ones, dropping some. Of roughly 200,000 clones in the sample, around 77% were seen once. The specimen was PBMCs. The receptors come from a man aged 55 to 70 in good health and CMV-seronegative.

This chain joins TRBV28 and TRBJ1-1; no firm D call. V gave up 2 bases and J gave up 1 base, with 8 bases separating them. The CDR3 extends over 14 amino acids. Germline V gene sequence: CDR1 MDHEN, CDR2 SYDVKM. CDR3 coding DNA: TGTGCCAGCAGTTTAATACTGAGGAACACTGAAGCTTTCTTT. This encodes CASSLILRNTEAFF.

The rearrangement links TRBV9 to TRBJ1-5, with TRBD1 matching over 9 bases. Germline CDR1 is SGDLS and CDR2 is YYNGEE. This CDR3 contains 15 residues. The V gene end was trimmed by 4 bases and the J gene end by 4 bases; junction bases not matched to a gene: 6. DNA of the CDR3: TGTGCCAGCAGCCCGGGACAGGGAAATAATCAGCCCCAGCATTTT. This codes for CASSPGQGNNQPQHF.

The V call is TRBV5-4, the J call TRBJ2-7, with unresolved D. V was pared by 4 bases and J by 0 bases, with 17 bases between. CDR1 and CDR2 (germline): SGHNT, YYREEE (reference sequence). The CDR3 sequence is 16 residues long. The CDR3: CASSQDRSDPSYEQYF. As DNA, the CDR3 is TGTGCCAGCAGCCAAGATAGGAGCGACCCCTCCTACGAGCAGTACTTC. The full variable domain, its missing parts supplied by reference TRBV5-4 and TRBJ2-7, is ETGVTQSPTHLIKTRGQQVTLRCSSQSGHNTVSWYQQALGQGPQFIFQYYREEENGRGNFPPRFSGLQFPNYSSELNVNALELDDSALYLCASSQDRSDPSYEQYFGPGTRLTVT.

The rearrangement links TRBV4-2 to TRBJ2-5; 9 bases fit TRBD2. The CDR3 length is 15 residues. Germline-derived CDR1 and CDR2 are LGHNA and YNFKEQ. The V segment lost 3 bases and the J segment 3 bases; nucleotides outside the gene matches: 5. The CDR3 DNA reads as TGTGCCAGCAGCCAGGAGACTAGCGGAGAAGAGACCCAGTACTTC. Translation: CASSQETSGEETQYF.

A few counts support this clone. The gene calls are TRBV29-1 and TRBJ1-1; 7 bases are a match to TRBD1. Trimming took 7 bases from V and 7 from J; bases not matched to a gene: 6. Looked up from germline, CDR1 is SQVTM and CDR2 is ANQGSEA. This CDR3 region has 11 residues. The DNA for the CDR3 is TGCAGCGGAGGGACAGTGAATGAAGCTTTCTTT. Its protein product is CSGGTVNEAFF.

The chain employs TRBV5-8 and TRBJ1-5; possible D gene TRBD1, 5 bases. In germline, CDR1 is SGHTS, CDR2 YDEGEE. This CDR3 contains 15 residues. Trimming took off 0 bases at V and 4 bases at J, with 11 bases between the two ends. The CDR3 nucleotides read TGTGCCAGCAGCTTGGGCAGGGCGGTTAATCAGCCCCAGCATTTT. Amino acids: CASSLGRAVNQPQHF.

This clone occurred a few times. This chain connects TRBV6-4 to TRBJ1-1, with D maybe TRBD1 (5 bases). CDR1 and CDR2 from the germline V gene are MRHNA and SNTAGT. The CDR3 totals 14 residues. V lost 8 bases and J lost 4, with 17 bases in between. CDR3 nucleotide sequence: TGTGCCAGCGGGGGGTACCGTCTGAGCACTGAAGCTTTCTTT. Amino acid sequence: CASGGYRLSTEAFF.

J is TRBJ1-5 and V is TRBV19, with D unclear. This CDR3 contains 15 residues. CDR1 and CDR2 from the germline V gene are LNHDA and SQIVND (reference sequence). V was shortened by 2 bases and J by 7 bases, with 15 bases between the two germline ends. The CDR3 nucleotides are TGTGCCAGTAGTATATCCCACGACGGGGTGCAGCCCCAGCATTTT. Its protein product is CASSISHDGVQPQHF.

The J gene is TRBJ1-1, the V gene TRBV5-1; no firm D call. Germline-derived CDR1 and CDR2 are SGHRS and YFSETQ. This CDR3 region has 14 residues. The germline V and J ends were trimmed by 5 bases and 4 bases, with 15 bases remaining between them. DNA for the CDR3: TGCGCCAGCAGTGCTCTAGGCGAGGGCACTGAAGCTTTCTTT. This encodes CASSALGEGTEAFF.

The CDR3 is CASSYSTSTDTQYF. CDR3 nucleotides: TGTGCCAGCAGTTACTCGACTAGCACAGATACGCAGTATTTT. V is TRBV6-6 and J is TRBJ2-3; D remains unclear. Germline CDR1 reads MNHNY; CDR2 reads SVGAGI (reference sequence). The V gene lost 0 bases and the J gene lost 0 bases, with 4 bases spanning the gap. This CDR3 spans 14 amino acids.

This sequence joins TRBV11-3 and TRBJ2-5, with TRBD1 matching over 7 bases. Looked up from germline, CDR1 is SGHNT and CDR2 is YENEEA. This CDR3 spans 13 amino acids. Trimming cost V 2 bases and J 5 bases; bases outside gene matches: 2. The chain's CDR3 is CASSLNRGETQYF. Written as DNA, the CDR3 is TGTGCCAGCAGCTTAAACAGGGGTGAGACCCAGTACTTC.

V gene TRBV4-3 combines with J gene TRBJ2-5, with 10 bases fitting TRBD1. The J segment lost 5 bases and the V segment lost 0 bases, leaving 6 bases of the junction unmatched. The germline V gene has CDR1 LGHNA and CDR2 YSLEER. The CDR3 has 16 amino acids. The CDR3 DNA is TGCGCCAGCAGCCAAGATTTGACAGGGGGCTTTGAGACCCAGTACTTC. Its translation is CASSQDLTGGFETQYF.

V and J are TRBV5-6 and TRBJ2-5; 9 positions agree with TRBD2. Germline assignment: CDR1 SGHDT and CDR2 YYEEEE. Trimming at V came to 1 base and at J to 4 bases, leaving 8 bases not matched to a gene. This CDR3 region has 16 residues. The CDR3 region is CASSLMGGGAGETQYF. Written as DNA, the CDR3 is TGTGCCAGCAGCTTGATGGGCGGGGGGGCGGGAGAGACCCAGTACTTC.

CDR3 region: CASMNGQRNSPLHF. The CDR3 region has the DNA TGCGCCAGCATGAACGGACAGCGGAATTCACCCCTCCACTTT. The V gene is TRBV5-1, the J gene TRBJ1-6, with D possibly being TRBD1 (6 bases). Trimming shortened V by 6 bases and J by 7 bases, and 14 bases separated the two germline ends. Per germline, CDR1 SGHRS and CDR2 YFSETQ. CDR3 length equals 14 residues. The variable domain in full, completed from reference TRBV5-1 and TRBJ1-6, reads KAGVTQTPRYLIKTRGQQVTLSCSPISGHRSVSWYQQTPGQGLQFLFEYFSETQRNKGNFPGRFSGRQFSNSRSEMNVSTLELGDSALYLCASMNGQRNSPLHFGNGTRLTVT.

The chain joins TRBV18 to TRBJ2-3; D perhaps matches TRBD2 (5 bases). This CDR3 spans 14 amino acids. Germline CDR1 and CDR2: KGHSH and LQKENI. V was clipped by 3 bases and J by 5 bases, with 12 bases between them. The CDR3, as DNA: TGTGCCAGCTCACCGACAAGTGAGGGAGATACGCAGTATTTT. Translation gives CASSPTSEGDTQYF.

The chain links TRBV7-2 to TRBJ2-5; no clear D gene. CDR3 length equals 14 residues. Trimming shortened V by 4 bases and J by 2 bases, and 11 bases separated the two germline ends. Germline V lookup: CDR1 SGHTA, CDR2 FQGNSA. The CDR3 region is CASSSLVSQETQYF. The DNA of the CDR3 is TGTGCCAGCAGCTCCTTGGTCAGTCAAGAGACCCAGTACTTC.

The chain recombines TRBV7-9 with TRBJ1-5; D is uncertain. The CDR3 consists of 16 residues. The V gene lost 4 bases and the J gene lost 2 bases, with 15 bases spanning the gap. The germline gives CDR1 SEHNR, CDR2 FQNEAQ (reference sequence). The CDR3 DNA reads as TGTGCCAGCAGCTCGACTAGTGATTTAGGCAATCAGCCCCAGCATTTT. As protein: CASSSTSDLGNQPQHF.

The rearrangement uses TRBV6-1 and TRBJ2-7; D unresolved. CDR1 and CDR2 (germline): MNHNS, SASEGT. V lost 1 base to trimming and J lost 0 bases, with 4 bases between them. The CDR3 has 13 residues. The DNA of the CDR3 is TGTGCCAGCAGTGAAGTCATCTCCTACGAGCAGTACTTC. Its translation is CASSEVISYEQYF.